This TCR beta chain was identified during a study of shared clonotypes between healthy human individuals. The assay was immunoSEQ multiplex PCR, and TCRdb's table has in-frame clones only and misses some. The sample comprises some 2,000,000 clones, 95% of which are singletons, and 0.13% rests with the top ten. Input material: naive CD4+ T cells sorted from blood. Subset reported: CD45RA+ positively selected. This clonotype was sampled from a man aged 18 to 30 in good health.

As DNA, the CDR3 is TGCGCCAGCAGCCAAGGGACAGGGGCTTATAATTCACCCCTCCACTTT. Protein product: CASSQGTGAYNSPLHF. The genes are TRBV4-1 and TRBJ1-6, with TRBD1 identical over 9 bases. The V gene's germline CDR1 is MGHRA and CDR2 YSYEKL. The CDR3 is made up of 16 amino acids. The junction had 2 bases not matched to a gene; V was cut back by 1 base and J by 4 bases.